This TCR beta chain is drawn from a study of blood T cells in healthy people across ages. PCR was performed a second time for about 7 to 12 cycles using a sample-barcoded 5' primer and a J-beta primer mix. No fewer than 3 million CDR3-containing paired-end reads came from each sample. TCRdb re-called the 5' RACE reads through MiXCR, storing one row per CDR3 protein. The profile covers under 2 million distinct CDR3 sequences, with almost 35% appearing a single time and around 11% taken by the ten largest. CDR3 length: 15 residues. V shed 4 bases and J shed 1 base, with 13 bases lying between them. The V gene's germline CDR1 is MGHRA and CDR2 YSYEKL. This clonotype was counted many times. The antigen is not known. Findings and caveats of the study: Versus aged donors, long-lived donors had higher diversity and more naive CD4+ cells. Estimates drawn from one million T cells were deemed to understate diversity.

The TCR originated in a woman younger than 45 in good health. The chain combines TRBV4-1 with TRBJ2-5, with TRBD1 as a possible D gene (5 bases). The specimen sequenced was blood. CDR3 nucleotide sequence: TGCGCCAGCAGCCCATCCGACAGAGTCCAAGAGACCCAGTACTTC. Amino acid sequence: CASSPSDRVQETQYF.